Below are 15 T cell receptor beta chains sequenced from a single sample in a study of CD8+ T cells in alopecia areata. RNA was extracted and reverse transcribed into cDNA as the sequencing template. TCRdb's table, derived via immunoSEQ multiplex PCR, lists solely in-frame clones and lacks some. The sample records about 190,000 clones, 55% to 70% being singletons. The treatment was: oral pan-JAK inhibitor, 5-10 mg twice daily. This specimen was CD4+ T cells sorted from blood, taken at week 4, from a patient treated with tofacitinib. The receptors were sampled from a human donor with alopecia areata.

V is TRBV7-2 and J is TRBJ2-7, with 8 bases identical to TRBD1. The CDR3 extends over 14 amino acids. Unmatched junction bases numbered 4, after V lost 5 bases and J lost 1 base. Germline V gives CDR1 SGHTA, CDR2 FQGNSA. The CDR3 DNA reads TGTGCCAGCAGCACCCGGACAGGGTCCTACGAGCAGTACTTC. Protein sequence: CASSTRTGSYEQYF.

The CDR3 sequence is CASSWGRSSYEQYF. The CDR3 nucleotides are TGTGCCAGCAGCTGGGGACGGAGCTCCTACGAGCAGTACTTC. V and J are TRBV5-8 and TRBJ2-7; TRBD1 or TRBD2 may be the D gene (5 bases each). Trimming cost V 3 bases and J 0 bases, with 10 bases left between them. CDR3 length: 14 residues. Germline loops: CDR1 SGHTS, CDR2 YDEGEE. Full variable domain (outside the CDR3, taken from reference TRBV5-8 and TRBJ2-7): EAGVTQSPTHLIKTRGQQATLRCSPISGHTSVYWYQQALGLGLQFLLWYDEGEERNRGNFPPRFSGRQFPNYSSELNVNALELEDSALYLCASSWGRSSYEQYFGPGTRLTVT.

This sequence joins TRBV2 and TRBJ1-4; D is possibly TRBD1 (6 bases). There are 13 residues in the CDR3. V lost 8 bases, J lost 3 bases, and 10 bases lay in between. The germline gives CDR1 SNHLY, CDR2 FYNNEI. The CDR3 region is CASEGGANEKLFF. The CDR3 region has the DNA TGTGCCAGCGAAGGGGGTGCTAATGAAAAACTGTTTTTT.

J is TRBJ2-2 and V is TRBV10-3, with D possibly TRBD2 on 6 matching bases. CDR1 ENHRY and CDR2 SYGVKD come from the germline V gene. The CDR3 covers 12 residues. Trimming stripped 6 bases from V and 6 bases from J, with 8 bases between. The DNA for the CDR3 is TGTGCCATCAGAGCGGGCCCCGGGGAGCTGTTTTTT. It specifies CAIRAGPGELFF.

J is TRBJ2-2 and V is TRBV5-1, with D maybe TRBD1 (6 bases). In germline, CDR1 is SGHRS, CDR2 YFSETQ. The CDR3 is made up of 14 amino acids. Trimming took off 4 bases at V and 6 bases at J, with 13 bases between the two ends. The CDR3 DNA reads TGCGCCAGCAGCCCCGGGACAACTGCCGGGGAGCTGTTTTTT. Translated, it gives CASSPGTTAGELFF.

A few counts support this clone. V gene TRBV7-2 combines with J gene TRBJ2-5, with 8 nucleotides matching TRBD1. CDR1 and CDR2 (germline): SGHTA, FQGNSA. With V trimmed by 4 bases and J by 3 bases, 4 bases remained unmatched. The CDR3 has 14 residues. The CDR3 DNA reads as TGTGCCAGCAGCTCCAGGGGGCGAGAAGAGACCCAGTACTTC. It encodes CASSSRGREETQYF.

CDR3 sequence (DNA): TGTGCCAGTAGTATAGCAGGACAGGGTCAGGAGACCCAGTACTTC. Encoded protein: CASSIAGQGQETQYF. This chain uses TRBV19 with TRBJ2-5, with 8 bases aligning to TRBD1. The CDR3 spans 15 residues. V shed 1 base and J 5 bases; nucleotides not matched to a gene: 6. CDR1 and CDR2 (germline): LNHDA, SQIVND (reference sequence).

The rearrangement uses TRBV2 and TRBJ2-7, with a tentative D call TRBD2 (5 bases). Per the germline V gene, CDR1 is SNHLY and CDR2 is FYNNEI. The CDR3 sequence is 16 residues long. V was trimmed by 4 bases and J by 0 bases, leaving 16 bases between them. The CDR3 protein is CASSAFGGRNSYEQYF. Written as DNA, the CDR3 is TGTGCCAGCAGTGCCTTTGGAGGTAGGAACTCCTACGAGCAGTACTTC.

The chain is built from TRBV29-1 and TRBJ2-5, with TRBD1 matching over 9 bases. Per germline, CDR1 SQVTM and CDR2 ANQGSEA. CDR3 size: 19 residues. Unmatched junction bases numbered 25, after V lost 6 bases and J lost 5 bases. CDR3 in DNA: TGCAGCGTCGAGAAAAGGGGCATTGGGGACAGGGCTTTAAGTGAGACCCAGTACTTC. This sequence encodes CSVEKRGIGDRALSETQYF.

The chain has TRBV6-1 and TRBJ1-5; D is unclear. V lost 5 bases, J lost 5 bases, and 10 bases lay in between. CDR1 MNHNS and CDR2 SASEGT come from the germline V gene. The CDR3 totals 13 residues. CDR3 loop: CASSLQRDQPQHF. CDR3 nucleotide sequence: TGTGCCAGCAGTTTGCAGAGGGATCAGCCCCAGCATTTT.

This chain uses TRBV15 with TRBJ1-1; no reliable D call. The CDR3 is 14 amino acids. The germline V gene has CDR1 LNHNV and CDR2 YYDKDF (reference sequence). Trimming cost V 8 bases and J 0 bases, with 13 bases left between them. In DNA form, the CDR3 reads TGTGCCACCGGGGTAAATCACATGAACACTGAAGCTTTCTTT. Protein product: CATGVNHMNTEAFF.

This clone has only a few counts. This chain links TRBV7-2 with TRBJ2-7; D is unresolved. Germline CDR1 is SGHTA and CDR2 is FQGNSA. The germline V and J ends were trimmed by 0 bases and 11 bases, with 14 bases remaining between them. This CDR3 has 13 residues. CDR3 bases: TGTGCCAGCAGCTTAGCGCTAAGGCACTCCAAGTACTTC. Protein: CASSLALRHSKYF.

The chain uses TRBV2 and TRBJ2-1, with a weak D call TRBD2 (6 bases). CDR1 is SNHLY, CDR2 FYNNEI, per germline. The CDR3 totals 14 residues. Trimming stripped 4 bases from V and 7 bases from J, with 14 bases between. The DNA of the CDR3 is TGTGCCAGCAGTGCCGGGACTTCACCTAATGAGCAGTTCTTC. It specifies CASSAGTSPNEQFF.

This CDR3 is CASTRTLPYNEQFF. CDR3 DNA sequence: TGTGCCAGCACCCGGACACTACCTTACAATGAGCAGTTCTTC. The chain couples TRBV2 to TRBJ2-1, with D perhaps matching TRBD1 (5 bases). Germline V gene lookup returns CDR1 SNHLY and CDR2 FYNNEI. This CDR3 comprises 14 residues. V was trimmed by 7 bases and J by 4 bases, leaving 14 bases between them.

The rearrangement links TRBV29-1 to TRBJ1-2; the D gene is possibly TRBD1 (5 bases). Trimming took 7 bases from V and 4 from J, leaving 22 bases between them. Germline CDR1 and CDR2: SQVTM and ANQGSEA. This CDR3 contains 15 residues. CDR3: CSAGEWRNHLYGYTF. The CDR3 bases are TGCAGCGCGGGGGAGTGGCGGAACCACCTCTATGGCTACACCTTC.